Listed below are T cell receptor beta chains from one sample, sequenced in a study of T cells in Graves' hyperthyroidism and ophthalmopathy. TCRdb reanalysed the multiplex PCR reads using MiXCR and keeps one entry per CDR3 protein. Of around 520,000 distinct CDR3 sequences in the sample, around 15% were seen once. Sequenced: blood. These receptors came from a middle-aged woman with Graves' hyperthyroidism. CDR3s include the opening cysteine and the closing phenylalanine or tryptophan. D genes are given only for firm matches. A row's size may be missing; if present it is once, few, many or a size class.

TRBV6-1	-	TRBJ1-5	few	CASISSSNQPQHF	TGTGCCAGCATCTCGTCGAGCAATCAGCCCCAGCATTTT
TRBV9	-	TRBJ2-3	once	CASSQGGDRTDTQYF	TGTGCCAGCAGCCAGGGGGGGGATCGCACAGATACGCAGTATTTT
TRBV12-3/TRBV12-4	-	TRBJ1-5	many	CASSPSGASNQPQHF	TGTGCCAGCAGCCCCTCGGGGGCAAGCAATCAGCCCCAGCATTTT
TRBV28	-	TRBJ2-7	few	CASRAQDSTYEQYF	TGTGCCAGCAGAGCCCAGGACAGCACCTACGAGCAGTACTTC
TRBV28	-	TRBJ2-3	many	CASSPSRTTDTQYF	TGTGCCAGCAGTCCCAGCCGAACCACAGATACGCAGTATTTT
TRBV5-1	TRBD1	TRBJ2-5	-	CASSLGTGGPRETQYF	TGCGCCAGCAGCTTGGGGACAGGGGGCCCCCGGGAGACCCAGTACTTC
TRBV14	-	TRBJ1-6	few	CASSQFRGDSPLHF	TGTGCCAGCAGCCAATTCAGGGGTGATTCACCCCTCCACTTT
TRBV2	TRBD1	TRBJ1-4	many	CAIPDRGFEKLFF	TGTGCCATCCCGGACAGGGGCTTTGAAAAACTGTTTTTT
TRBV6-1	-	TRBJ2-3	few	CASSSGGLLSTDTQYF	TGTGCCAGCAGCTCAGGGGGGTTGCTTAGCACAGATACGCAGTATTTT
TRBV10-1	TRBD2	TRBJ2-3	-	CASSDRRGDTDTQYF	TGCGCCAGCAGTGACAGGCGGGGGGACACAGATACGCAGTATTTT
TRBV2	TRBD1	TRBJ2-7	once	CASGSGQGAEQYF	TGTGCCAGCGGCTCGGGACAGGGGGCCGAGCAGTACTTC
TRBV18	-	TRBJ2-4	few	CASSPGNIQYF	TGTGCCAGCTCACCGGGAAACATTCAGTACTTC
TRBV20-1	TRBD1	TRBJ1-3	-	CSARAPDRGRDTIYF	TGCAGTGCTAGAGCCCCGGACAGGGGGAGAGACACCATATATTTT
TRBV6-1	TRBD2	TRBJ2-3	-	CASSGHLAGVADTQYF	TGTGCCAGCAGTGGACACTTAGCGGGAGTCGCAGATACGCAGTATTTT
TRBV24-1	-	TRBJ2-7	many	CATSATGPTINEQYF	TGTGCCACCAGTGCCACGGGCCCCACGATCAACGAGCAGTACTTC
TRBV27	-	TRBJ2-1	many	CASSPRAGPNEQFF	TGTGCCAGCAGTCCTCGGGCGGGTCCCAATGAGCAGTTCTTC
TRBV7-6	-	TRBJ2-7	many	CASSRIVGSEQYF	TGTGCCAGCAGCCGCATAGTTGGAAGCGAGCAGTACTTC
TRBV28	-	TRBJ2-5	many	CASSLTFQETQYF	TGTGCCAGCAGTTTAACTTTTCAAGAGACCCAGTACTTC
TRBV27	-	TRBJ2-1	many	CASKEERSSYNEQFF	TGTGCCAGCAAGGAGGAGCGGAGCTCCTACAATGAGCAGTTCTTC
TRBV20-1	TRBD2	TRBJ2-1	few	CSAKSAGGPYNEQFF	TGCAGTGCTAAAAGCGCGGGAGGGCCTTACAATGAGCAGTTCTTC
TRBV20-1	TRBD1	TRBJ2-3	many	CSARVQGFSTDTQYF	TGCAGTGCTAGAGTACAGGGGTTTAGCACAGATACGCAGTATTTT
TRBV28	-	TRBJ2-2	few	CASSLSKTHSAYTGELFF	TGTGCCAGCAGTTTATCGAAGACCCATTCCGCGTACACCGGGGAGCTGTTTTTT
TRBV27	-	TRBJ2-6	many	CASSYIGTGANVLTF	TGTGCCAGCAGTTATATCGGGACAGGGGCCAACGTCCTGACTTTC
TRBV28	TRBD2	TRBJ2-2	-	CASSRGTSRMLAGELFF	TGTGCCAGCAGTCGCGGGACTAGCAGGATGTTAGCCGGGGAGCTGTTTTTT
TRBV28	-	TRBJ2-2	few	CASKGRAYTGGLFF	TGTGCCAGCAAAGGAAGGGCCTACACCGGGGGGCTGTTTTTT
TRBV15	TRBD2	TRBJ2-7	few	CATSRDLPGLAGDNEQYF	TGTGCCACCAGCAGAGATCTTCCAGGACTAGCGGGAGATAATGAGCAGTACTTC
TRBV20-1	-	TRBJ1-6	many	CSAKSPGEVYNSPLHF	TGCAGTGCGAAGTCCCCCGGGGAAGTTTATAATTCACCCCTCCACTTT
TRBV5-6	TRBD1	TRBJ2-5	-	CASSFGQVYQETQYF	TGTGCCAGCAGTTTCGGACAGGTCTACCAAGAGACCCAGTACTTC
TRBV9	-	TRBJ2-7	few	CASSVTPTGVYEQYF	TGTGCCAGCAGCGTAACCCCCACGGGGGTCTACGAGCAGTACTTC
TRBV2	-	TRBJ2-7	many	CASIRGPVGEQYF	TGTGCCAGCATTAGAGGACCGGTGGGTGAGCAGTACTTC
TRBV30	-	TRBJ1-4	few	CAWNRLNEKLFF	TGTGCCTGGAACAGGTTGAATGAAAAACTGTTTTTT
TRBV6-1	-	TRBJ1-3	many	CASSEGTLTGNTIYF	TGTGCCAGCAGTGAGGGCACCCTAACGGGAAACACCATATATTTT